The source of this T cell receptor (beta chain) is a study of human T cells and chemical hapten exposure. Study-wide points: The number of TCRs above 1 in 1000 frequency did not change after DPC sensitization.

This sample's time point: patch test 1, 2 weeks after DPC sensitization. The sample's treatment: therapeutic diphenylcyclopropenone sensitization with weekly scalp DPC. Ahead of applying each patch test, blood was sampled. Germline assignment: CDR1 MDHEN and CDR2 SYDVKM. The CDR3 runs to 13 residues. The germline V and J ends were trimmed by 0 bases and 8 bases, with 10 bases remaining between them. This clonotype occurred many times. What it binds is unknown. TCRdb re-analysed the RACE reads in MiXCR, keeping a single row per CDR3 protein. The sample holds under 120,000 distinct CDR3 sequences, roughly 9.6% seen once.

The specimen was whole blood, collected in connection with sensitization to the hapten diphenylcyclopropenone (DPC). The genes are TRBV28 and TRBJ1-2, with no clear D. The clonotype comes from a woman between 35 and 50 years old with alopecia areata. Some clones in this sample may be carry-over from other donors' samples. CDR3 bases: TGTGCCAGCAGTTTATGGGCCGGGGAGGGCTACACCTTC. Its translation: CASSLWAGEGYTF.